One sample yielded the 29 T cell receptor beta chains listed below, sequenced in a study of T cell repertoires in cytomegalovirus infection. TCRdb re-derived calls from the reads in MiXCR, one entry per CDR3 protein. The data hold about 400,000 distinct CDR3 sequences, with approximately 18% observed a single time. Specimen: PBMCs. Receptors originate from a human donor in good health (CMV status not recorded). Some clones in this sample may be carry-over from other donors' samples.

The rearrangement joins TRBV30 to TRBJ1-5; D not resolved. The germline V and J ends were trimmed by 2 bases and 6 bases, with 11 bases remaining between them. The CDR3 loop spans 13 amino acids. Per the germline V gene, CDR1 is GTSNPN and CDR2 is SVGIG (reference sequence). This CDR3 reads CAWSSGRSQPQHF. Here the CDR3 DNA reads TGTGCCTGGAGTTCCGGACGGAGTCAGCCCCAGCATTTT.

The chain uses TRBV30 and TRBJ2-7, with TRBD2 matching 7 bases. The CDR3 is 15 amino acids. Germline-derived CDR1 and CDR2 are GTSNPN and SVGIG (reference sequence). Trimming cost V 5 bases and J 3 bases; bases outside gene matches: 13. The CDR3 here is CAWAGFGREIYEQYF. CDR3 coding DNA: TGTGCCTGGGCCGGTTTTGGGCGGGAGATCTACGAGCAGTACTTC.

This clonotype has more than one count but fewer than ten. The V call is TRBV28, the J call TRBJ1-3, with TRBD1 matching over 7 bases. The CDR3 is 15 amino acids. J lost 0 bases, V lost 7 bases, and 6 bases had no gene match. CDR1 and CDR2 (germline): MDHEN, SYDVKM. CDR3 protein: CASKGGDSSGNTIYF. The DNA for the CDR3 is TGTGCCAGCAAAGGGGGGGACAGCTCTGGAAACACCATATATTTT.

The chain uses TRBV11-3 and TRBJ2-1, with 9 bases aligning to TRBD1. The CDR3 covers 16 residues. J was trimmed by 2 bases and V by 5 bases; bases with no gene match: 7. Germline values: CDR1 SGHNT, CDR2 YENEEA. DNA of the CDR3: TGTGCCAGCAGCCCCGGGACAGGGATTCCCTACAATGAGCAGTTCTTC. It translates to CASSPGTGIPYNEQFF.

J is TRBJ2-5 and V is TRBV6-2 or TRBV6-3, with 12 positions matching TRBD2. This CDR3 spans 15 amino acids. Germline V gene lookup returns CDR1 MNHEY and CDR2 SVGEGT. V trimming: 4 bases; J trimming: 3 bases; junction bases outside the gene matches: 3. The CDR3 sequence: CASSFRTSGEETQYF. The DNA of the CDR3 is TGTGCCAGCAGTTTCCGGACTAGCGGGGAAGAGACCCAGTACTTC.

The table lists this clonotype with a few counts. The rearrangement links TRBV2 to TRBJ1-3; D remains ambiguous. Trimming took 6 bases from V and 10 from J, leaving 16 bases between them. There are 13 residues in the CDR3. Germline-derived CDR1 and CDR2 are SNHLY and FYNNEI. This CDR3 is CASREDRARTIYF. CDR3 nucleotides: TGTGCCAGCAGGGAGGACCGTGCTCGAACCATATATTTT.

J is TRBJ2-1 and V is TRBV5-1; unclear D gene. The V end was cut by 0 bases, the J end by 7 bases, with 11 bases between. The germline V gene has CDR1 SGHRS and CDR2 YFSETQ. The CDR3 sequence is 14 residues long. This CDR3 is CASSLVLSLNEQFF. Here the CDR3 DNA reads TGCGCCAGCAGCTTGGTCCTCAGCTTAAATGAGCAGTTCTTC.

Ten or more counts support this clonotype. The chain links TRBV7-9 to TRBJ1-1; 9 positions agree with TRBD1. CDR3 size: 14 residues. V trimming: 7 bases; J trimming: 4 bases; junction bases outside the gene matches: 7. CDR1 and CDR2 (germline): SEHNR, FQNEAQ (reference sequence). The CDR3 nucleotides read TGTGCCAGCAACCCGGGACAGGGAGTCACTGAAGCTTTCTTT. It specifies CASNPGQGVTEAFF.

This clonotype has only one observation. J is TRBJ1-1 and V is TRBV12-3 or TRBV12-4; D is unresolved. The CDR3 has 12 residues. V was clipped by 7 bases and J by 2 bases, with 8 bases between them. CDR3 DNA: TGTGCCAGCATCTATGAAAACACTGAAGCTTTCTTT. This codes for CASIYENTEAFF.

The V call is TRBV4-1, the J call TRBJ2-3; D unresolved. V was cut by 5 bases and J by 9 bases, with 18 bases left in between. Germline assignment: CDR1 MGHRA and CDR2 YSYEKL. The CDR3 covers 14 residues. Here the CDR3 DNA reads TGCGCCAGCAGCTCGGACGGGCTGGCCGGGACGCAGTATTTT. It translates to CASSSDGLAGTQYF.

This clonotype has more than one count but fewer than ten. The chain couples TRBV7-2 to TRBJ2-2; D unclear. V gave up 0 bases and J gave up 4 bases, with 6 bases separating them. This CDR3 is 14 amino acids long. Germline V gene data show CDR1 as SGHTA and CDR2 as FQGNSA. CDR3 sequence: CASSLALTTGELFF. The DNA of the CDR3 is TGTGCCAGCAGCTTAGCTCTAACCACCGGGGAGCTGTTTTTT.

This clonotype was counted many times. The chain carries TRBV24-1 and TRBJ1-1; D uncertain. Trimming shortened V by 7 bases and J by 3 bases, and 11 bases separated the two germline ends. The CDR3 sequence is 13 residues long. Germline V CDR1 and CDR2: KGHDR, SFDVKD. Here the CDR3 DNA reads TGTGCCACCAGCTCCCGGGCGGACACTGAAGCTTTCTTT. It specifies CATSSRADTEAFF.

A word on this clonotype: It may be a read error: a sequence one base away is much more abundant. The chain employs TRBV7-8 and TRBJ1-5; D ambiguous. Trimming took off 5 bases at V and 6 bases at J, with 14 bases between the two ends. CDR1 is SGHVS, CDR2 FQNEAQ, per germline. The CDR3 is 14 amino acids. CDR3 DNA: TGTGCCAGCAGCCTCGTGGGATTCTTTCAGCCCCAGCATTTT. The encoded protein is CASSLVGFFQPQHF.

The rearrangement links TRBV10-3 to TRBJ2-7, with 7 nucleotides matching TRBD2. This CDR3 spans 13 amino acids. Germline V lookup: CDR1 ENHRY, CDR2 SYGVKD. After removal of 6 bases from V and 4 bases from J, the junction contained 6 bases not matched to a gene. The CDR3 here is CAISLADSYEQYF. The CDR3 DNA is TGTGCCATCAGCCTAGCGGATTCTTACGAGCAGTACTTC.

The V and J genes are TRBV19 and TRBJ1-5, with D hard to call. The CDR3 loop spans 12 amino acids. The V and J ends lost 3 bases and 6 bases respectively, with 6 bases between them. CDR1 is LNHDA, CDR2 SQIVND, per germline (reference sequence). In DNA, the CDR3 is TGTGCCAGTAGTATTATGGCTCAGCCCCAGCATTTT. It is translated as CASSIMAQPQHF.

In this sample, this clonotype turned up once. The chain couples TRBV11-2 to TRBJ2-5; perhaps TRBD2 as D (5 bases). Germline-derived CDR1 and CDR2 are SGHAT and FQNNGV. The CDR3 contains 15 residues. The germline V and J ends were trimmed by 1 base and 5 bases, with 14 bases remaining between them. In DNA form, the CDR3 reads TGTGCCAGCAGCTTAGCTTACTCCCCGGGGGAGACCCAGTACTTC. Protein sequence: CASSLAYSPGETQYF.

The rearrangement joins TRBV5-6 to TRBJ1-5, with D perhaps TRBD1 (5 bases). The V end was cut by 4 bases, the J end by 9 bases, with 17 bases between. The CDR3 extends over 14 amino acids. Germline V lookup: CDR1 SGHDT, CDR2 YYEEEE. The CDR3 loop is CASSERLGGTPQHF. CDR3 DNA sequence: TGTGCCAGCAGCGAGAGACTGGGGGGGACGCCCCAGCATTTT.

The chain joins TRBV30 to TRBJ2-7; the D gene is possibly TRBD2 (6 bases). The germline V gene has CDR1 GTSNPN and CDR2 SVGIG (reference sequence). The V end was cut by 5 bases, the J end by 6 bases, with 17 bases between. This CDR3 comprises 13 residues. CDR3: CAWPSGVTAEQYF. CDR3 nucleotides: TGTGCCTGGCCCTCGGGGGTAACGGCCGAGCAGTACTTC. Using reference TRBV30 and TRBJ2-7 for the parts outside the CDR3, the full variable domain is SQTIHQWPATLVQPVGSPLSLECTVEGTSNPNLYWYRQAAGRGLQLLFYSVGIGQISSEVPQNLSASRPQDRQFILSSKKLLLSDSGFYLCAWPSGVTAEQYFGPGTRLTVT.

This clonotype appeared many times. This chain uses TRBV7-9 with TRBJ2-5; D remains unclear. Germline loops: CDR1 SEHNR, CDR2 FQNEAQ (reference sequence). The V and J ends lost 1 base and 2 bases respectively, with 8 bases between them. The length of the CDR3 is 14 residues. CDR3 coding DNA: TGTGCCAGCAGCTTAGGGGCAGAACAAGAGACCCAGTACTTC. Amino acids: CASSLGAEQETQYF. The full variable domain, its missing parts supplied by reference TRBV7-9 and TRBJ2-5, is DTGVSQNPRHKITKRGQNVTFRCDPISEHNRLYWYRQTLGQGPEFLTYFQNEAQLEKSRLLSDRFSAERPKGSFSTLEIQRTEQGDSAMYLCASSLGAEQETQYFGPGTRLLVL.

The gene calls are TRBV12-3 or TRBV12-4 and TRBJ2-1; TRBD1 is a possible D gene (6 bases). This CDR3 has 13 residues. V gave up 5 bases and J gave up 10 bases, with 15 bases separating them. In nucleotides, the CDR3 is TGTGCCAGCAGTCCGAGACAGGCTTCCGAGCAGTTCTTC. Translation gives CASSPRQASEQFF.

The chain is built from TRBV7-2 and TRBJ1-5; the match to TRBD1 covers 7 bases. V trimming: 5 bases; J trimming: 7 bases; junction bases outside the gene matches: 8. CDR3 length: 14 residues. Germline V gene lookup returns CDR1 SGHTA and CDR2 FQGNSA. CDR3 DNA: TGTGCCAGCAGCGCATACAGGGGAGGGCAGCCCCAGCATTTT. Translation gives CASSAYRGGQPQHF.

The chain employs TRBV20-1 and TRBJ2-3; tentatively, D is TRBD2 (5 bases). Trimming removed 0 bases at V and 4 bases at J, with 11 bases between. The CDR3 has 14 amino acids. Germline CDR1 reads DFQATT; CDR2 reads SNEGSKA (reference sequence). CDR3 sequence (DNA): TGCAGTGCTAGAGATCTAAGGACTTCAGATACGCAGTATTTT. Protein sequence: CSARDLRTSDTQYF.

This clonotype was picked up many times. V is TRBV19 and J is TRBJ1-5; 8 bases are shared with TRBD1. CDR1 is LNHDA, CDR2 SQIVND, per germline (reference sequence). Germline trimming cut 9 bases from V and 7 bases from J; bases unmatched to any gene: 8. The CDR3 loop spans 13 amino acids. CDR3 coding DNA: TGTGCCAGCAAAGGACAGGGACGACAGCCCCAGCATTTT. It encodes CASKGQGRQPQHF.

This clonotype was observed a handful of times. This chain links TRBV6-5 with TRBJ1-2; D gene ambiguous. Germline V CDR1 and CDR2: MNHEY, SVGAGI. Trimming removed 6 bases from V and 8 bases from J, with 10 bases in between. This CDR3 is built from 11 residues. CDR3 in amino acids: CASSRGRGYTF. The CDR3 DNA follows: TGTGCCAGCAGCCGAGGCAGGGGCTACACCTTC.

The table lists this clonotype with many counts. This rearrangement joins TRBV7-2 to TRBJ2-7; D unresolved. The CDR3 has 12 residues. Germline assignment: CDR1 SGHTA and CDR2 FQGNSA. Trimming stripped 4 bases from V and 2 bases from J, with 6 bases between. CDR3 in DNA: TGTGCCAGCAGCTCAAATACCTACGAGCAGTACTTC. Protein product: CASSSNTYEQYF.

This clonotype was detected ten times or more. V gene TRBV7-2 combines with J gene TRBJ1-5, with D unresolved. Germline CDR1 reads SGHTA; CDR2 reads FQGNSA. The V end lost 5 bases, the J end lost 9 bases, and 11 bases lay between the germline ends. The CDR3 has 12 residues. CDR3 region: CASSRAPGPQHF. CDR3 in DNA: TGTGCCAGCAGCCGTGCTCCCGGGCCCCAGCATTTT. Drawing the rest from reference TRBV7-2 and TRBJ1-5, the complete variable domain is GAGVSQSPSNKVTEKGKDVELRCDPISGHTALYWYRQSLGQGLEFLIYFQGNSAPDKSGLPSDRFSAERTGGSVSTLTIQRTQQEDSAVYLCASSRAPGPQHFGDGTRLSIL.

This clonotype was counted between two and nine times. The J gene is TRBJ1-1, the V gene TRBV10-3; D is undetermined. V shed 4 bases and J shed 4 bases, with 10 bases lying between them. The CDR3 has 13 residues. The germline gives CDR1 ENHRY, CDR2 SYGVKD. In DNA form, the CDR3 reads TGTGCCATCAGTGCGGGTTGGGCCACTGAAGCTTTCTTT. Translation: CAISAGWATEAFF.

This clonotype appeared many times. The V gene is TRBV7-8, the J gene TRBJ2-7; 8 bases line up with TRBD1. V was pared by 4 bases and J by 3 bases, with 2 bases of the junction left unmatched. This CDR3 spans 13 amino acids. Germline values: CDR1 SGHVS, CDR2 FQNEAQ. The CDR3 reads CASSSGGLYEQYF. CDR3 DNA: TGTGCCAGCAGCTCAGGGGGCCTCTACGAGCAGTACTTC.

The table lists this clonotype with a few counts. The chain has TRBV7-6 and TRBJ2-5, with D perhaps TRBD2 (5 bases). V lost 5 bases and J 1 base, leaving 14 bases between the germline ends. The length of the CDR3 is 15 residues. Germline V gene lookup returns CDR1 SGHVS and CDR2 FNYEAQ. The CDR3: CASSPEGDTQETQYF. CDR3 nucleotide sequence: TGTGCCAGCAGCCCCGAGGGTGACACCCAAGAGACCCAGTACTTC.